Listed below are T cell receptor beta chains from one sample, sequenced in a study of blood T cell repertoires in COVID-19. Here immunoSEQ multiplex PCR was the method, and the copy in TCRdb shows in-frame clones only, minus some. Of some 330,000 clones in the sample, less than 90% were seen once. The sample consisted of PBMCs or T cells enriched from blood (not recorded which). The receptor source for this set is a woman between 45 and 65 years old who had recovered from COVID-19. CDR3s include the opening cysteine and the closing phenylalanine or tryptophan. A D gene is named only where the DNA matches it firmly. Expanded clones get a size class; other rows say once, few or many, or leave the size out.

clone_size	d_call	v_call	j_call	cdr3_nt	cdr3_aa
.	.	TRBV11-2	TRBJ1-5	TGTGCCAGCAGCTTGTCAAGCAATCAGCCCCAGCATTTT	CASSLSSNQPQHF
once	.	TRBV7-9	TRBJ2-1	TGTGCCAGCAGCGATAGGGGCGTCCTCTCCTACAATGAGCAGTTCTTC	CASSDRGVLSYNEQFF
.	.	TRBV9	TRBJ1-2	TGTGCCAGCAGCGCGGAGGTGATGGGTAACTATGGCTACACCTTC	CASSAEVMGNYGYTF
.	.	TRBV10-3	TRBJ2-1	TGTGCCATCAGAGAGCGGGCAGGGAACTCCTACAATGAGCAGTTCTTC	CAIRERAGNSYNEQFF
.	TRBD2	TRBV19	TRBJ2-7	TGTGCCAGTAGTGCCAGCGGGAGCTACGAGCAGTACTTC	CASSASGSYEQYF
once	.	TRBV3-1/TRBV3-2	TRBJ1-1	TGTGCCAGCAGCCAAGCGAGTTTGAACACTGAAGCTTTCTTT	CASSQASLNTEAFF
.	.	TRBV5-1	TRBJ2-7	TGCGCCAGCAGCTTGGCCGGCGGCTCCTACGAGCAGTACTTC	CASSLAGGSYEQYF
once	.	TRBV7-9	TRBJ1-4	TGTGCCAGCAGCTTGGATGGGAAGCGGGTTGAAAAACTGTTTTTT	CASSLDGKRVEKLFF
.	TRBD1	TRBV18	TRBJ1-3	TGTGCCAGCTCACCGGGACAGGGCTTTGGAAACACCATATATTTT	CASSPGQGFGNTIYF
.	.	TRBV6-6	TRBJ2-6	TGTGCCAGCAGTCCCGGACAGAGGTTCGTCTCTGGGGCCAACGTCCTGACTTTC	CASSPGQRFVSGANVLTF
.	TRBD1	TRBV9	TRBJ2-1	TGTGCCAGCAGCGTAAGAGGGACAGGCTACAATGAGCAGTTCTTC	CASSVRGTGYNEQFF
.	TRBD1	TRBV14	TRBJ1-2	TGTGCCAGCAGCCCCAGACAGGGACCTTATGGCTACACCTTC	CASSPRQGPYGYTF
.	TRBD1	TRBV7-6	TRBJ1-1	TGTGCCAGCAGCTTAGACAGGGGGACTGAAGCTTTCTTT	CASSLDRGTEAFF
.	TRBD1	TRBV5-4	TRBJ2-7	TGTGCCAGCAGCCCCGGGACAGGCTCCTACGAGCAGTACTTC	CASSPGTGSYEQYF
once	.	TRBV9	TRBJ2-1	TGTGCCAGCAGCGTCCGGGGGGCCCCCTACAATGAGCAGTTCTTC	CASSVRGAPYNEQFF
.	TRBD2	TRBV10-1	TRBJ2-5	TGCGCCAGCAGTGAGTCGAGAGTCGGTAGCGGGAGCCCTAGCCATGGAGAGACCCAGTACTTC	CASSESRVGSGSPSHGETQYF
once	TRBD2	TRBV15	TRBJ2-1	TGTGCCACCAGCAGAGAGGTTGGGGGCGGGGGGTCGTACAATGAGCAGTTCTTC	CATSREVGGGGSYNEQFF
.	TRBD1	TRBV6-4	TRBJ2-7	TGTGCCAGCAGTGACGTCAGGGGGCGGAGTGGGCAGTACTTC	CASSDVRGRSGQYF
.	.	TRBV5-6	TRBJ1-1	TGTGCCAGCCGGCGAGGGAACACTGAAGCTTTCTTT	CASRRGNTEAFF
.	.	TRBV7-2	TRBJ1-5	TGTGCCAGCAGCTCATCCTCCGGCGGGCAGCCCCAGCATTTT	CASSSSSGGQPQHF
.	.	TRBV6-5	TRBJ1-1	TGTGCCAGCAGTTACGGAGGGACTGAAGCTTTCTTT	CASSYGGTEAFF
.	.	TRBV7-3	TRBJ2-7	TGTGCCAGCAGTTATGACCGGGTTGGGGCCGCCGAGCAGTACTTC	CASSYDRVGAAEQYF
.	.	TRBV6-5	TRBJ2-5	TGTGCCAGCAGTTCCCTCGGCTCAGGGAGGGAGACCCAGTACTTC	CASSSLGSGRETQYF
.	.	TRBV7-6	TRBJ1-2	TGTGCCAGCAGCTTAGCACCGGGGGGGGTTGGCTACACCTTC	CASSLAPGGVGYTF
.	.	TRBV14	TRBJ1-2	TGTGCCAGCAGCCAAAATACGCGAGCTAACTATGGCTACACCTTC	CASSQNTRANYGYTF
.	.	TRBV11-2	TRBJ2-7	TGTGCCAGCAGCTTAGATCCGCGGGCGTCCTACGAGCAGTACTTC	CASSLDPRASYEQYF
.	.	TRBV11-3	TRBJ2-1	TGTGCCAGCAGCAACCCCCGCAAATCGAGCTCCTACAATGAGCAGTTCTTC	CASSNPRKSSSYNEQFF
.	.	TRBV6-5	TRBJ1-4	TGTGCCAGCAGTTACTCTGGGGGCCTGTATGAAAAACTGTTTTTT	CASSYSGGLYEKLFF
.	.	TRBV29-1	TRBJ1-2	TGCAGCGCGTCAGGGCCTTATGGCTACACCTTC	CSASGPYGYTF
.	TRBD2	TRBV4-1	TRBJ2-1	TGCGCCAGCAGCCTAGCGGGGGGGATTGATGAGCAGTTCTTC	CASSLAGGIDEQFF
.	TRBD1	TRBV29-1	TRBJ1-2	TGCAGCGTTCCTTGGACAGGGATATTGGACTATGGCTACACCTTC	CSVPWTGILDYGYTF
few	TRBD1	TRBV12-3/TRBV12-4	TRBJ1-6	TGTGCCAGCAGAGGACAGGGGGTCTCACCCCTCCACTTT	CASRGQGVSPLHF
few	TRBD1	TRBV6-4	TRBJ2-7	TGTGCCAGCAGTGAGGTCCGACAGGGGGCGCGATCGGGAGAGCAGTACTTC	CASSEVRQGARSGEQYF
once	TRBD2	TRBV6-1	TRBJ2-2	TGTGCCAGCAGTGAATCTGTCGGGAGGACCGGGGAGCTGTTTTTT	CASSESVGRTGELFF
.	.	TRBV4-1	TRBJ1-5	TGCGCCAGCAGCCACCCGGGGGGCGGTTCCAATCAGCCCCAGCATTTT	CASSHPGGGSNQPQHF
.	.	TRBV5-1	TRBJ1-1	TGCGCCAGCACAACGGGGTTAGATTCGGAAGCTTTCTTT	CASTTGLDSEAFF
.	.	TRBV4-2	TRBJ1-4	TGTGCCAGCAGCCAAGAGGCGGGACGGAATAATGAAAAACTGTTTTTT	CASSQEAGRNNEKLFF
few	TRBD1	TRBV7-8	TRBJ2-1	TGTGCCAGCAGCTTCGGACAGGGGGGGAATGAGCAGTTCTTC	CASSFGQGGNEQFF
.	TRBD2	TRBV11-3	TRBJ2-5	TGTGCCAGCAGCACCTCGTGGGGAGGGGAGACCCAGTACTTC	CASSTSWGGETQYF
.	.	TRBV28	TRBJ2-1	TGTGCCAGCACCCCCACGGTTCCCCACTACAATGAGCAGTTCTTC	CASTPTVPHYNEQFF
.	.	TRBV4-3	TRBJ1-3	TGCGCCAGCAGCCAAGATCCCGGGTCCTCTGGAAACACCATATATTTT	CASSQDPGSSGNTIYF
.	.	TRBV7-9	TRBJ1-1	TGTGCCAGCAGCACACAGGGAGCTGAAGCTTTCTTT	CASSTQGAEAFF
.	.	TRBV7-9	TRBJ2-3	TGTGCCAGCAGCCCCCGATGGGGCGAGGAAAGCACAGATACGCAGTATTTT	CASSPRWGEESTDTQYF
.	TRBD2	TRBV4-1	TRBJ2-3	TGCGCCAGCAGCCAAGATTTTCGTCTAGCGGGGGCCCATACGCAGTATTTT	CASSQDFRLAGAHTQYF
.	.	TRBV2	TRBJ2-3	TGTGCCAGCAGTGAAGGGCGGATTTTTCGCACAGATACGCAGTATTTT	CASSEGRIFRTDTQYF
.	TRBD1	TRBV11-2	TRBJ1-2	TGTGCCAGCAGCCCAACCGGGACAGGGATTTATGGCTACACCTTC	CASSPTGTGIYGYTF
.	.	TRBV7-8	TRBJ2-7	TGTGCCAGCGCACAAGGGGTCCCCTACGAGCAGTACTTC	CASAQGVPYEQYF
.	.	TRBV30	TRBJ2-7	TGTGCCTGGAGTGTACGATCGGTCGAGCAGTACTTC	CAWSVRSVEQYF
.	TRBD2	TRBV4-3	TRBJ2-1	TGCGCCAGCAGCCAAGCCCCGGAGGGAGCGGGAGGTAGCAATGAGCAGTTCTTC	CASSQAPEGAGGSNEQFF
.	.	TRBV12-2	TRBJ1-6	TGTGCAAGTCGCTTAGTACAGGGCGGCCATAATTCACCCCTCCACTTT	CASRLVQGGHNSPLHF
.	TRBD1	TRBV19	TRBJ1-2	TGTGCCAGTAGGTCAGCAGGGGGCTTAGTGAATGGCTACACCTTC	CASRSAGGLVNGYTF
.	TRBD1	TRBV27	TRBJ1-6	TGTGCCAGCAGTTTATCCCAACAGGGGGGGAGCTCCTATAATTCACCCCTCCACTTT	CASSLSQQGGSSYNSPLHF
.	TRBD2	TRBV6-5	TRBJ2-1	TGTGCCAGCAGTTACACCCGGGGGGATGAGCAGTTCTTC	CASSYTRGDEQFF